These T cell receptor beta chains were read from a single sample in a study of post-analysis software for immune sequencing data. Each CDR3 protein gets one entry after TCRdb re-called the PCR reads with MiXCR. The table lists roughly 570,000 distinct CDR3 sequences, about a third of them singletons, with less than 6% in the top ten. The sequenced material came from blood. Every receptor here comes from a girl aged 2 to 17 with multiple sclerosis. Each CDR3 is given with its conserved first and last residue. The order of the fields is J gene, D gene, CDR3 length, clone size, V gene, CDR3 DNA, CDR3 protein. A D gene is named only where the DNA matches it firmly. Clone sizes are given selectively: once, few, many, or a class where the clone is expanded.

j_gene: TRBJ2-3; d_gene: TRBD2; len: 17; abundance: -; v_gene: TRBV19; CDR3nt: TGTGCCAGTAGTCCCCGCAGGGCGGGAGATCGGGGAGATACGCAGTATTTT; CDR3aa: CASSPRRAGDRGDTQYF
j_gene: TRBJ1-1; d_gene: TRBD1; len: 14; abundance: -; v_gene: TRBV12-3/TRBV12-4; CDR3nt: TGTGCCAGCAGTTGGTCAGGGGGCGGGACTGAAGCTTTCTTT; CDR3aa: CASSWSGGGTEAFF
j_gene: TRBJ1-4; d_gene: -; len: 16; abundance: -; v_gene: TRBV5-1; CDR3nt: TGCGCCAGCAGCTTGGAGCGGGGGGCGCCGGAAGAAAAACTGTTTTTT; CDR3aa: CASSLERGAPEEKLFF
j_gene: TRBJ2-1; d_gene: -; len: 15; abundance: -; v_gene: TRBV14; CDR3nt: TGTGCCAGCAGCCCCCTAGCTAGCTCGGCCAATGAGCAGTTCTTC; CDR3aa: CASSPLASSANEQFF
j_gene: TRBJ1-1; d_gene: -; len: 15; abundance: -; v_gene: TRBV5-1; CDR3nt: TGCGCCAGCAGCTTGGAGGGTCGGATGAACACTGAAGCTTTCTTT; CDR3aa: CASSLEGRMNTEAFF
j_gene: TRBJ2-5; d_gene: -; len: 16; abundance: -; v_gene: TRBV7-9; CDR3nt: TGTGCCAGCAGCTTAGGGGCGGTCGGGGCACAAGAGACCCAGTACTTC; CDR3aa: CASSLGAVGAQETQYF
j_gene: TRBJ1-4; d_gene: TRBD1; len: 14; abundance: once; v_gene: TRBV6-6; CDR3nt: TGTGCCAGCAGTTATGAGGGGGCTGGTGAAAAACTGTTTTTT; CDR3aa: CASSYEGAGEKLFF
j_gene: TRBJ2-5; d_gene: TRBD2; len: 13; abundance: -; v_gene: TRBV20-1; CDR3nt: TGCAGTGCCGGAGCGGGGGCCAAAGAGACCCAGTACTTC; CDR3aa: CSAGAGAKETQYF
j_gene: TRBJ2-3; d_gene: -; len: 13; abundance: few; v_gene: TRBV2; CDR3nt: TGTGCCAGCAGTGCGGAGGACGGAGATACGCAGTATTTT; CDR3aa: CASSAEDGDTQYF
j_gene: TRBJ1-2; d_gene: -; len: 15; abundance: -; v_gene: TRBV5-1; CDR3nt: TGCGCCAGCAGCTTGGAGTCAGACAGCAACTATGGCTACACCTTC; CDR3aa: CASSLESDSNYGYTF